The 13 T cell receptor beta chains in this list originate from one sample, sequenced in a study of blood T cell repertoires in COVID-19. Produced via immunoSEQ multiplex PCR; TCRdb's table is partial and in-frame only. In the table there are about 190,000 clones, approximately 81% of which are singletons. Source material: peripheral blood. These receptors were collected from a human donor in a cohort sampled during active COVID-19.

The chain uses TRBV19 and TRBJ1-5; TRBD1 agrees at 7 bases. The ends lost 4 bases at V and 6 bases at J; junction bases unmatched: 18. Per the germline V gene, CDR1 is LNHDA and CDR2 is SQIVND (reference sequence). This CDR3 spans 18 amino acids. CDR3 sequence: CASSTTSNDRATSQPQHF. The CDR3 nucleotides read TGTGCCAGTAGTACTACCTCCAATGACAGGGCTACTAGTCAGCCCCAGCATTTT.

As DNA, the CDR3 is TGTGCCAGCAAAAGACACTACGAGCAGTACGTC. Translation: CASKRHYEQYV. The genes are TRBV2 and TRBJ2-7; D gene ambiguous. V was shortened by 7 bases and J by 3 bases, with 7 bases between the two germline ends. The germline V gene has CDR1 SNHLY and CDR2 FYNNEI. CDR3 length: 11 amino acids.

The J gene is TRBJ1-5, the V gene TRBV6-5; D ambiguous. This CDR3 has 12 residues. V lost 9 bases to trimming and J lost 0 bases, with 6 bases between them. From germline, CDR1 is MNHEY and CDR2 SVGAGI. The CDR3 here is CASQDSNQPQHF. As DNA, the CDR3 is TGTGCCAGTCAGGATAGCAATCAGCCCCAGCATTTT.

This sequence joins TRBV19 and TRBJ2-2, with D tentatively TRBD1 (5 bases). Germline CDR1 reads LNHDA; CDR2 reads SQIVND (reference sequence). V shed 5 bases and J shed 5 bases, with 12 bases lying between them. The CDR3 has 14 amino acids. CDR3 sequence reads: CASSGAAFTGELFF. The CDR3 DNA reads as TGTGCCAGTAGTGGGGCAGCATTTACCGGGGAGCTGTTTTTT. The full variable domain, completed using reference TRBV19 and TRBJ2-2, is DGGITQSPKYLFRKEGQNVTLSCEQNLNHDAMYWYRQDPGQGLRLIYYSQIVNDFQKGDIAEGYSVSREKKESFPLTVTSAQKNPTAFYLCASSGAAFTGELFFGEGSRLTVL.

A single count supports this clone. The chain links TRBV27 to TRBJ2-3, with D tentatively TRBD1 (5 bases). Germline CDR1 and CDR2: MNHEY and SMNVEV (reference sequence). V dropped 9 bases and J dropped 5 bases, with 18 bases sitting between them. The CDR3 runs 14 residues. The CDR3: CASRIPGYIDTQYF. In nucleotides, the CDR3 is TGTGCCAGTCGAATCCCAGGGTATATAGATACGCAGTATTTT.

The chain has TRBV5-1 and TRBJ2-3; a possible D gene is TRBD2 (6 bases). Trimming removed 2 bases at V and 14 bases at J, with 12 bases between. The germline gives CDR1 SGHRS, CDR2 YFSETQ. The CDR3 is 11 amino acids. The CDR3, as DNA: TGCGCCAGCAGCTTAGGGACTCATCCGTATTTT. Protein product: CASSLGTHPYF. The full variable domain, rest sourced from reference TRBV5-1 and TRBJ2-3, is KAGVTQTPRYLIKTRGQQVTLSCSPISGHRSVSWYQQTPGQGLQFLFEYFSETQRNKGNFPGRFSGRQFSNSRSEMNVSTLELGDSALYLCASSLGTHPYFGPGTRLTVL.

This rearrangement joins TRBV7-9 to TRBJ2-5; 11 nucleotides line up with TRBD2. Per the germline V gene, CDR1 is SEHNR and CDR2 is FQNEAQ (reference sequence). J gave up 3 bases and V 2 bases, and 8 bases lay outside the gene matches. The CDR3 loop spans 17 amino acids. CDR3 loop: CASSLLGSGGAEETQYF. The CDR3 DNA reads as TGTGCCAGCAGCTTATTAGGTAGCGGGGGGGCCGAAGAGACCCAGTACTTC.

This rearrangement joins TRBV2 to TRBJ2-1, with 11 bases fitting TRBD1. CDR1 and CDR2 from the germline V gene are SNHLY and FYNNEI. V gave up 2 bases and J gave up 7 bases; unmatched junction bases: 4. The CDR3 spans 15 residues. The CDR3 protein is CASSESDRGLNEQFF. The CDR3 coding sequence is TGTGCCAGCAGTGAATCGGACAGGGGGCTAAATGAGCAGTTCTTC.

V is TRBV3-1 (or the pseudogene TRBV3-2) and J is TRBJ1-3; possibly TRBD1 for D (5 bases). Germline-derived CDR1 and CDR2 are LGHDT and YNNKEL (reference sequence). The CDR3 extends over 15 amino acids. V was trimmed by 1 base and J by 0 bases, leaving 7 bases between them. The DNA for the CDR3 is TGTGCCAGCAGCCAAGGGGGGGACTCTGGAAACACCATATATTTT. Protein: CASSQGGDSGNTIYF.

V usage is TRBV28 and J usage is TRBJ2-7; no definite D call. Between the trimmed V and J ends, which lost 6 bases and 4 bases, there was a span of 10 bases. The germline gives CDR1 MDHEN, CDR2 SYDVKM. The CDR3 is made up of 12 amino acids. CDR3 in DNA: TGTGCCAGCAGCATACGAGCTTACGAGCAGTACTTC. It yields the protein CASSIRAYEQYF.

The J gene is TRBJ1-3, the V gene TRBV25-1; a possible D gene is TRBD1 (6 bases). The germline V gene encodes CDR1 MGHDK and CDR2 SYGVNS. The V end was cut by 6 bases, the J end by 4 bases, with 16 bases between. The CDR3 covers 15 residues. CDR3 nucleotide sequence: TGTGCCAGCAGGGCTACAGGGATATTCGGAAACACCATATATTTT. This translates into CASRATGIFGNTIYF.

The chain carries TRBV7-6 and TRBJ2-1; the D gene is possibly TRBD2 (5 bases). V dropped 4 bases and J dropped 4 bases, with 8 bases sitting between them. Germline assignment: CDR1 SGHVS and CDR2 FNYEAQ. The CDR3 extends over 13 amino acids. CDR3 protein: CASSSTGYNEQFF. In DNA, the CDR3 is TGTGCCAGCAGCTCGACGGGATACAATGAGCAGTTCTTC.

In its sample, this clone was seen once. The V and J genes are TRBV7-9 and TRBJ2-1; 13 nucleotides match TRBD2. CDR1 and CDR2 (germline): SEHNR, FQNEAQ (reference sequence). V gave up 0 bases and J gave up 6 bases; unmatched junction bases: 2. The CDR3 loop spans 16 amino acids. The CDR3 here is CASSLAGTSGTNEQFF. CDR3 bases: TGTGCCAGCAGCTTAGCCGGGACTAGCGGGACCAATGAGCAGTTCTTC.